This T cell receptor (beta chain) was identified in a study of CD8 T cells in Susac syndrome. V was pared by 6 bases and J by 0 bases, with 12 bases between. CDR1 WSHSY and CDR2 SAAADI come from the germline V gene. CDR3 length equals 16 residues. Random hexamers were used to reverse transcribe the RNA input (about 0.5 to 1 ug). Multiplex immunoSEQ PCR targeted 54 Vbeta and 13 Jbeta TCR beta segments. TCRdb re-analysed the immunoSEQ multiplex PCR reads in MiXCR, keeping a single row per CDR3 protein. The sample has 210,000 or so distinct CDR3 sequences; approximately 94% are singletons. The chain joins TRBV10-2 to TRBJ2-6; D unclear. The sequencing sample was made of CD4+ T cells from PBMCs. This sequence was found in a human donor with Susac syndrome. The chain's CDR3 is CASRTWEDSGANVLTF. The CDR3 DNA sequence: TGCGCCAGCAGGACGTGGGAAGACTCTGGGGCCAACGTCCTGACTTTC.